One T cell receptor (beta chain) is described in this entry. Antigen: not known. The sample belongs to a study of T cells in Graves' hyperthyroidism and ophthalmopathy. Study conclusions and caveats: Most clonotypes expanded in the thyroid (above 0.001) were also present in blood.

Patients aged 18 to 65 had newly diagnosed hyperthyroidism of under 2 months' duration. Orbital computed tomography and thyroid ultrasound, together with serum TRAb and thyroxine and clinical symptoms, were used for diagnoses. Researchers amplified the TCR beta CDR3 regions from RNA transcripts. The HTBI primer set served for first-round RT-PCR of the TCR CDR3. TCRdb fed the multiplex PCR reads into MiXCR, producing one record per CDR3 protein. This sample carries hundreds of thousands of distinct CDR3 sequences, around 13% of them seen once, and the ten largest clones take roughly 10%. The V end lost 0 bases, the J end lost 3 bases, and 14 bases lay between the germline ends. This CDR3 comprises 16 residues. Germline CDR1 is SGDLS and CDR2 is YYNGEE.

The rearrangement joins TRBV9 to TRBJ2-3, with D perhaps matching TRBD2 (6 bases). Material for sequencing was blood. The receptor was derived from a woman aged 18-29 years with Graves' hyperthyroidism. The CDR3 sequence: CASSVVPSGRTDTQYF. CDR3 coding DNA: TGTGCCAGCAGCGTAGTTCCCAGCGGGCGGACAGATACGCAGTATTTT.